This TCR beta chain was recovered during a study of blood T cell repertoires in COVID-19. For the study at large: Spain, Italy and the United States supplied samples that represented acute and convalescent COVID-19. The analysed material was cDNA or gDNA that came from T cells, B-cell-depleted T cells, or PBMCs.

Clones were sequenced by immunoSEQ multiplex PCR, and TCRdb holds only the in-frame ones, with some missing. The sample has over 450,000 clones; roughly 89% are singletons. Deletions cut 0 bases from V and 2 bases from J, with 8 bases between. The CDR3 consists of 15 residues. Germline loops: CDR1 LGHNA, CDR2 YNFKEQ. With regard to this clone: Other nucleotide sequences from this sample produce the same CDR3.

Seattle's cohort entered during active infection and was followed longitudinally. J is TRBJ1-3 and V is TRBV4-2, with D tentatively TRBD1 (5 bases). Sequenced: peripheral blood. This clonotype was sampled from a woman in her 50s with COVID-19, enrolled during active disease. The CDR3 nucleotides are TGTGCCAGCAGCCAAGACAGGGAGGCTGGAAACACCATATATTTT. It is translated as CASSQDREAGNTIYF.